The sequence of this T cell receptor (beta chain) was determined in a study of read filtering for tumor transcriptome and immune sequencing. In the study overall: By R-ISS, stages I, II and III held approximately 8, 16 and 7 patients. Study observations and caveats: Dropping single-read clonotypes raised IR-seq and RNA-seq shared-clonotype correlation. RNA-seq captured clonotypes less deeply and reliably than IR-seq.

Ten or more counts support this clonotype. Its target is not known. Bone marrow was sampled from every patient at the time of active disease. From around 440 ng of RNA, a library with molecular barcoded alpha/delta and beta/gamma adaptors was made. A single record per CDR3 protein comes from TCRdb applying MiXCR to the reads. This table has around 140,000 distinct CDR3 sequences, under 15% appearing once. V was clipped by 3 bases and J by 3 bases, with 9 bases between them. Germline loops: CDR1 KGHSH, CDR2 LQKENI. The CDR3 has 14 residues. The clonotype was recovered from a donor at least 40 years old with multiple myeloma. This sequence joins TRBV18 and TRBJ2-1, with D possibly being TRBD2 (6 bases). The sample consisted of a population of CD138-negative cells sorted from bone marrow. CDR3 sequence: CASSPGTYYNEQFF. CDR3 nucleotides: TGTGCCAGCTCACCTGGGACTTACTACAATGAGCAGTTCTTC.